These 21 T cell receptor beta chains originate from one sample sequenced in a study of regulatory dendritic cells for organ transplantation. This table comes from immunoSEQ multiplex PCR, and its TCRdb copy is limited to in-frame clones, with some not included. The table shows 35,000 to 40,000 clones, with approximately 90% occurring only once. Input material: naive CD8+ T cells from blood. Subset reported: CD45RA+ naive T cells. The receptors stem from a human donor in good health.

This sequence joins TRBV7-9 and TRBJ1-2; no clear D gene. The CDR3 loop spans 15 amino acids. Per germline, CDR1 SEHNR and CDR2 FQNEAQ (reference sequence). Trimming pared 2 bases from V and 6 bases from J, leaving 16 bases between. The CDR3 protein is CASSLTSRSRDGYTF. CDR3 nucleotide sequence: TGTGCCAGCAGCTTAACGTCTCGCAGCCGAGATGGCTACACCTTC.

The chain has TRBV9 and TRBJ2-1; possibly TRBD2 for D (6 bases). With 6 bases removed from V and 7 bases from J, the gap between germline ends came to 17 bases. Looked up from germline, CDR1 is SGDLS and CDR2 is YYNGEE. CDR3 length: 14 residues. CDR3 sequence (DNA): TGTGCCAGCACCCTGGGGACTCCTTCAAATGAGCAGTTCTTC. This sequence encodes CASTLGTPSNEQFF.

This clone showed up just once. The chain employs TRBV29-1 and TRBJ2-7; 7 nucleotides line up with TRBD1. This CDR3 spans 15 amino acids. V lost 1 base, J lost 3 bases, and 9 bases stayed unmatched. The V gene's germline CDR1 is SQVTM and CDR2 ANQGSEA. The CDR3 region is CSVEGRQGPNYEQYF. In DNA form, the CDR3 reads TGCAGCGTTGAAGGCCGACAGGGTCCAAACTACGAGCAGTACTTC.

The chain employs TRBV6-6 and TRBJ1-5, with unresolved D. The V and J ends lost 7 bases and 1 base respectively, with 14 bases between them. CDR3 length: 15 amino acids. The V gene's germline CDR1 is MNHNY and CDR2 SVGAGI (reference sequence). This CDR3 reads CASNLGGRSNQPQHF. The CDR3 DNA follows: TGTGCCAGCAATCTAGGCGGGCGAAGCAATCAGCCCCAGCATTTT.

The chain carries TRBV9 and TRBJ2-7; maybe TRBD1 (6 bases). The germline CDR1 and CDR2 sequences are SGDLS and YYNGEE. Deletions cut 0 bases from V and 5 bases from J, with 12 bases between. The CDR3 totals 14 residues. The CDR3 DNA reads TGTGCCAGCAGCGTAGGGACAGCCCGTGACGAGCAGTACTTC. It encodes CASSVGTARDEQYF.

The chain joins TRBV28 to TRBJ2-1, with 9 bases fitting TRBD2. Germline trimming cut 7 bases from V and 0 bases from J; bases unmatched to any gene: 4. CDR3 length: 15 residues. In germline, CDR1 is MDHEN, CDR2 SYDVKM. In DNA form, the CDR3 reads TGTGCCAGCATTCCTAGCGGGATCTCCTACAATGAGCAGTTCTTC. As protein: CASIPSGISYNEQFF.

This clone has only one observation. The chain employs TRBV4-3 and TRBJ2-7, with TRBD1 as a possible D gene (6 bases). V was trimmed by 3 bases and J by 5 bases, leaving 17 bases between them. The germline CDR1 and CDR2 sequences are LGHNA and YSLEER. The CDR3 consists of 15 residues. DNA for the CDR3: TGCGCCAGCAGCCATTCCCTGACAGGCGAGCACGAGCAGTACTTC. Protein: CASSHSLTGEHEQYF.

The chain is built from TRBV7-9 and TRBJ2-5, with D unclear. V lost 1 base and J 1 base, leaving 7 bases between the germline ends. Looked up from germline, CDR1 is SEHNR and CDR2 is FQNEAQ (reference sequence). The CDR3 is 14 residues long. Written as DNA, the CDR3 is TGTGCCAGCAGCTTAGTGAGCAGCCAAGAGACCCAGTACTTC. As protein: CASSLVSSQETQYF.

The rearrangement links TRBV4-3 to TRBJ1-1, with 9 nucleotides matching TRBD1. The germline gives CDR1 LGHNA, CDR2 YSLEER. V was clipped by 1 base and J by 2 bases; unmatched bases: 2. There are 15 residues in the CDR3. As DNA, the CDR3 is TGCGCCAGCAGCCAAGTGGGACAGGGAAACACTGAAGCTTTCTTT. Protein: CASSQVGQGNTEAFF.

The genes are TRBV4-3 and TRBJ2-7; D remains unclear. Germline V gene data show CDR1 as LGHNA and CDR2 as YSLEER. The CDR3 sequence is 15 residues long. V was pared by 0 bases and J by 0 bases, with 9 bases between. CDR3 DNA: TGCGCCAGCAGCCAAGACTCCGACACCTCCTACGAGCAGTACTTC. It is translated as CASSQDSDTSYEQYF.

This rearrangement joins TRBV4-3 to TRBJ1-5; no firm D call. There are 12 residues in the CDR3. Germline V CDR1 and CDR2: LGHNA, YSLEER. Trimming cost V 4 bases and J 5 bases, with 6 bases left between them. The CDR3 region has the DNA TGCGCCAGCAGCCCCCGAGATCAGCCCCAGCATTTT. Amino acids: CASSPRDQPQHF.

V usage is TRBV5-4 and J usage is TRBJ2-6, with unresolved D. Germline values: CDR1 SGHNT, CDR2 YYREEE (reference sequence). This CDR3 is 15 amino acids long. V was pared by 3 bases and J by 2 bases, with 9 bases between. The CDR3 is CASSSLRAGANVLTF. For the CDR3, the DNA is TGTGCCAGCAGCTCCCTTCGTGCTGGGGCCAACGTCCTGACTTTC. Supplemented by reference TRBV5-4 and TRBJ2-6, the full variable domain reads ETGVTQSPTHLIKTRGQQVTLRCSSQSGHNTVSWYQQALGQGPQFIFQYYREEENGRGNFPPRFSGLQFPNYSSELNVNALELDDSALYLCASSSLRAGANVLTFGAGSRLTVL.

The chain has TRBV27 and TRBJ2-3; D gene unclear. CDR1 and CDR2 (germline): MNHEY, SMNVEV (reference sequence). The CDR3 runs to 15 residues. Deletions cut 0 bases from V and 6 bases from J, with 13 bases between. CDR3: CASSLSGWASDTQYF. CDR3 DNA: TGTGCCAGCAGTTTATCGGGTTGGGCCTCGGATACGCAGTATTTT.

CDR3 coding DNA: TGTGCCACCAAGCCCGCAGCTGACTATGGCTACACCTTC. This translates into CATKPAADYGYTF. The chain combines TRBV27 with TRBJ1-2; D remains ambiguous. V was trimmed by 10 bases and J by 3 bases, leaving 15 bases between them. Germline assignment: CDR1 MNHEY and CDR2 SMNVEV (reference sequence). This CDR3 spans 13 amino acids.

This sequence joins TRBV7-9 and TRBJ1-1; D unclear. V was shortened by 5 bases and J by 0 bases, with 16 bases between the two germline ends. In germline, CDR1 is SEHNR, CDR2 FQNEAQ (reference sequence). This CDR3 region has 16 residues. The CDR3 reads CASSLDGLGMNTEAFF. CDR3 coding DNA: TGTGCCAGCAGCCTGGACGGCTTGGGGATGAACACTGAAGCTTTCTTT.

This chain joins TRBV19 and TRBJ2-5; TRBD2 might be the D (6 bases). The V end lost 5 bases, the J end lost 5 bases, and 24 bases lay between the germline ends. The length of the CDR3 is 17 residues. Germline-derived CDR1 and CDR2 are LNHDA and SQIVND (reference sequence). The CDR3 nucleotides are TGTGCCAGTAGTTCCCCAACGCGGAGGGCCTTCAGGGAGACCCAGTACTTC. This sequence encodes CASSSPTRRAFRETQYF.

The chain uses TRBV19 and TRBJ2-1, with 10 nucleotides matching TRBD2. Germline lookup yields CDR1 LNHDA and CDR2 SQIVND (reference sequence). V trimming: 1 base; J trimming: 7 bases; junction bases outside the gene matches: 7. CDR3 length: 16 residues. This CDR3 is CASSIGPSGSWNEQFF. As DNA, the CDR3 is TGTGCCAGTAGTATAGGGCCTAGCGGGAGTTGGAATGAGCAGTTCTTC.

J is TRBJ2-2 and V is TRBV28; D is uncertain. The V gene lost 5 bases and the J gene lost 1 base, with 8 bases spanning the gap. The germline V gene encodes CDR1 MDHEN and CDR2 SYDVKM. There are 14 residues in the CDR3. CDR3 protein: CASSRPGNTGELFF. The CDR3 bases are TGTGCCAGCAGTCGCCCAGGGAACACCGGGGAGCTGTTTTTT.

The V call is TRBV7-8, the J call TRBJ1-2, with a possible D match to TRBD1 (5 bases). CDR1 and CDR2 from the germline V gene are SGHVS and FQNEAQ. The CDR3 has 15 residues. The V and J ends lost 5 bases and 7 bases respectively, with 20 bases between them. In nucleotides, the CDR3 is TGTGCCAGCAGCACCCCTCCGGGGGACCGGAGTGGCTACACCTTC. Translated, it gives CASSTPPGDRSGYTF.

The rearrangement joins TRBV28 to TRBJ2-7; D remains unclear. CDR1 is MDHEN, CDR2 SYDVKM, per germline. V was pared by 5 bases and J by 3 bases, with 8 bases between. The CDR3 runs 12 residues. CDR3 protein: CASSLDNYEQYF. The CDR3 nucleotides read TGTGCCAGCAGTCTAGACAACTACGAGCAGTACTTC.

The V gene is TRBV6-1, the J gene TRBJ2-5; 7 bases line up with TRBD1. CDR1 is MNHNS, CDR2 SASEGT, per germline. The CDR3 extends over 15 amino acids. With 9 bases clipped from V and 3 bases from J, the junction kept 13 bases outside the gene matches. CDR3 loop: CASSPDRVVKETQYF. The CDR3 nucleotides are TGTGCCAGTTCGCCCGACAGGGTTGTGAAAGAGACCCAGTACTTC.